Below, 25 T cell receptor beta chains from the same sample are listed, as sequenced in a study of metastatic and nonmetastatic thyroid tumors. All patients were treatment-naive before thyroid surgery. Via MiXCR, TCRdb re-called the PCR reads. The table lists 15,000 to 20,000 clones, roughly 25% of them singletons, with 10% in the top ten. The specimen sequenced was adjacent normal tissue. These receptor sequences come from a female donor with papillary thyroid cancer or a benign thyroid nodule (not recorded which). Some clones in this sample may be carry-over from other donors' samples.

This chain connects TRBV29-1 to TRBJ2-7, with 9 bases identical to TRBD1. The CDR3 loop spans 13 amino acids. The germline gives CDR1 SQVTM, CDR2 ANQGSEA. Germline trimming cut 6 bases from V and 5 bases from J; bases unmatched to any gene: 8. The CDR3 region has the DNA TGCAGCGTGAGGGACAGGGTATCCCACGAGCAGTACTTC. Residues: CSVRDRVSHEQYF.

The rearrangement links TRBV5-1 to TRBJ2-2; the match to TRBD2 covers 7 bases. Germline-derived CDR1 and CDR2 are SGHRS and YFSETQ. This CDR3 has 15 amino acids. V was clipped by 2 bases and J by 4 bases; unmatched bases: 5. Written as DNA, the CDR3 is TGCGCCAGCAGCTTTCTAGCGGAGTCCACCGGGGAGCTGTTTTTT. Translated, it gives CASSFLAESTGELFF.

This clone has a count of ten or more. This rearrangement joins TRBV6-1 to TRBJ1-1; D perhaps matches TRBD1 (5 bases). CDR3 length: 11 amino acids. Looked up from germline, CDR1 is MNHNS and CDR2 is SASEGT. With 10 bases removed from V and 7 bases from J, the gap between germline ends came to 13 bases. The CDR3 DNA reads TGTGCCACCCGGGTGGGGGGTGAAGCTTTCTTT. Its protein is CATRVGGEAFF.

In DNA form, the CDR3 reads TGTGCCAGCAGCCTACTCCCATGGGGCTCCTACAATGAGCAGTTCTTC. Encoded protein: CASSLLPWGSYNEQFF. The chain is built from TRBV11-2 and TRBJ2-1; D call uncertain. This CDR3 has 16 residues. The V gene's germline CDR1 is SGHAT and CDR2 FQNNGV. V dropped 5 bases and J dropped 0 bases, with 14 bases sitting between them.

The CDR3 DNA follows: TGTGCCAGCAGTAGTAGACAGGGTATATACGAGCAGTACGTC. Its translation: CASSSRQGIYEQYV. This chain links TRBV6-4 with TRBJ2-7; 7 bases map to TRBD1. CDR3 size: 14 residues. CDR1 MRHNA and CDR2 SNTAGT come from the germline V gene. With 5 bases clipped from V and 4 bases from J, the junction kept 8 bases outside the gene matches.

In the case of this clone: The junction differs from germline at one of its ends, possibly a read error. The V call is TRBV6-1, the J call TRBJ1-1, with a possible D match to TRBD1 (6 bases). The CDR3 contains 14 residues. CDR1 is MNHNS and CDR2 is SASEGT in the germline V gene. In nucleotides, the CDR3 is TGTGCCAGCATTTACGACGGTGGGGACACTGAAGCGTTCTTT. Protein: CASIYDGGDTEAFF.

The rearrangement joins TRBV18 to TRBJ2-2; unclear D gene. Germline V lookup: CDR1 KGHSH, CDR2 LQKENI. Trimming removed 1 base at V and 7 bases at J, with 10 bases between. The CDR3 spans 14 residues. CDR3 sequence reads: CASSPQNRIGELFF. In DNA form, the CDR3 reads TGTGCCAGCTCACCACAGAATAGGATCGGGGAGCTGTTTTTT.

The chain carries TRBV10-3 and TRBJ1-1, with 7 nucleotides matching TRBD1. The CDR3 length is 15 residues. The J segment lost 2 bases and the V segment lost 7 bases, leaving 10 bases of the junction unmatched. CDR1 is ENHRY and CDR2 is SYGVKD in the germline V gene. The CDR3: CAIKGQNTDNTEAFF. The DNA of the CDR3 is TGTGCCATCAAGGGACAGAACACCGATAACACTGAAGCTTTCTTT.

This clone has only a few counts. V and J are TRBV28 and TRBJ2-5; D gene unclear. V was clipped by 6 bases and J by 7 bases, with 21 bases between them. CDR1 is MDHEN and CDR2 is SYDVKM in the germline V gene. CDR3 length: 15 residues. The CDR3 region has the DNA TGTGCCAGCAGCCCTGCTTTGCAGCGCCATGGGACCCAGTACTTC. Translation: CASSPALQRHGTQYF.

This clone was detected only once. The V gene is TRBV20-1, the J gene TRBJ2-1; D is perhaps TRBD2 (5 bases). The CDR3 extends over 13 amino acids. From germline, CDR1 is DFQATT and CDR2 SNEGSKA (reference sequence). Trimming stripped 7 bases from V and 3 bases from J, with 13 bases between. The CDR3 loop is CSGRTANYNEQFF. The CDR3 DNA follows: TGCAGTGGCAGGACTGCAAACTACAATGAGCAGTTCTTC.

This clone has a handful of counts. The chain employs TRBV20-1 and TRBJ1-4; 9 bases are shared with TRBD1. The CDR3 contains 16 residues. CDR1 and CDR2 (germline): DFQATT, SNEGSKA (reference sequence). Trimming removed 3 bases from V and 3 bases from J; junction bases left unmatched: 8. CDR3 sequence reads: CSASLWTGASNEKLFF. CDR3 bases: TGCAGTGCTAGCCTCTGGACAGGGGCCTCTAATGAAAAACTGTTTTTT.

V is TRBV6-1 and J is TRBJ1-1, with 7 nucleotides matching TRBD1. V shed 6 bases and J 1 base; nucleotides not matched to a gene: 11. The CDR3 is made up of 16 amino acids. CDR1 MNHNS and CDR2 SASEGT come from the germline V gene. The CDR3 DNA reads as TGTGCCAGCAGCGCGCTAGGGGACAGTTGGAACACTGAAGCTTTCTTT. Its translation: CASSALGDSWNTEAFF.

Here the CDR3 DNA reads TGTGCCAGCAGCTTAGTAGCCGGGAAGGGTTACAATGAGCAGTTCTTC. Translation: CASSLVAGKGYNEQFF. V and J are TRBV11-1 and TRBJ2-1; D is possibly TRBD2 (5 bases). This CDR3 region has 16 residues. V lost 1 base and J lost 4, with 14 bases in between. Germline-derived CDR1 and CDR2 are SGHAT and FQDESV (reference sequence).

The chain links TRBV11-2 to TRBJ1-1; possible D gene TRBD1, 5 bases. The V gene lost 3 bases and the J gene lost 5 bases, with 10 bases spanning the gap. Germline V gene data show CDR1 as SGHAT and CDR2 as FQNNGV. There are 13 residues in the CDR3. The CDR3 bases are TGTGCCAGCAGCTTCAGGGTCGGGACTGAAGCTTTCTTT. Amino acids: CASSFRVGTEAFF.

As for this clone: The germline gene is not matched at one end of the junction; a read error may be the cause. The chain employs TRBV11-1 and TRBJ2-3; 8 positions agree with TRBD2. This CDR3 has 17 residues. CDR1 and CDR2 from the germline V gene are SGHAT and FQDESV (reference sequence). DNA for the CDR3: TGTGCCAGCAGCCCACGACTGAGCGGGAGTTTGGGAGATACGCGGTATTTT. Residues: CASSPRLSGSLGDTRYF. The full variable domain, rest sourced from reference TRBV11-1 and TRBJ2-3, is EAEVAQSPRYKITEKSQAVAFWCDPISGHATLYWYRQILGQGPELLVQFQDESVVDDSQLPKDRFSAERLKGVDSTLKIQPAELGDSAMYLCASSPRLSGSLGDTRYFGPGTRLTVL.

This clone was recorded at least ten times. The V call is TRBV15, the J call TRBJ2-7; 9 bases are shared with TRBD2. This CDR3 spans 15 amino acids. Germline CDR1 is LNHNV and CDR2 is YYDKDF (reference sequence). Trimming removed 2 bases from V and 1 base from J; junction bases left unmatched: 3. The CDR3 nucleotides read TGTGCCACCAGCAGAAGCGGGGGGACTTCCTACGAGCAGTACTTC. Its translation is CATSRSGGTSYEQYF.

This clone has just a few counts. V usage is TRBV15 and J usage is TRBJ1-3; D call uncertain. The V end lost 3 bases, the J end lost 0 bases, and 3 bases lay between the germline ends. The germline gives CDR1 LNHNV, CDR2 YYDKDF (reference sequence). CDR3 size: 13 residues. The CDR3: CATSRGSGNTIYF. CDR3 bases: TGTGCCACCAGCAGGGGCTCTGGAAACACCATATATTTT.

This clone was counted only a few times. This chain links TRBV9 with TRBJ2-2; TRBD2 is a possible D gene (6 bases). V gave up 4 bases and J gave up 4 bases, with 14 bases separating them. The CDR3 consists of 15 residues. Looked up from germline, CDR1 is SGDLS and CDR2 is YYNGEE. CDR3 region: CASSSPGLSTGELFF. The CDR3 nucleotides are TGTGCCAGCAGCTCCCCGGGACTGAGCACCGGGGAGCTGTTTTTT.

V and J are TRBV3-1 and TRBJ1-1; 9 nucleotides align to TRBD1. The CDR3 has 14 residues. CDR1 LGHDT and CDR2 YNNKEL come from the germline V gene (reference sequence). V lost 6 bases, J lost 1 base, and 3 bases stayed unmatched. The CDR3 DNA follows: TGTGCCAGCAGTCCGACAGGGGGGAACACTGAAGCTTTCTTT. Amino acids: CASSPTGGNTEAFF.

This sequence joins TRBV20-1 and TRBJ2-1; possible D gene TRBD2, 5 bases. The CDR3 loop spans 12 amino acids. Trimming took 4 bases from V and 7 from J, leaving 11 bases between them. Germline-derived CDR1 and CDR2 are DFQATT and SNEGSKA (reference sequence). CDR3 in DNA: TGCAGTGCTAATAAGCGGCAAAATGAGCAGTTCTTC. It specifies CSANKRQNEQFF.

V usage is TRBV6-1 and J usage is TRBJ2-7, with D perhaps TRBD2 (5 bases). With 5 bases removed from V and 7 bases from J, the gap between germline ends came to 18 bases. There are 14 residues in the CDR3. CDR1 is MNHNS, CDR2 SASEGT, per germline. The CDR3 region is CASSPMDSPGEQYV. For the CDR3, the DNA is TGTGCCAGCAGTCCGATGGACTCACCCGGGGAGCAGTACGTC.

This clone was detected only a few times. The CDR3: CASRILSTEAFF. For the CDR3, the DNA is TGCGCCAGCAGGATCCTGAGCACTGAAGCTTTCTTT. V usage is TRBV10-2 and J usage is TRBJ1-1; D ambiguous. V lost 6 bases and J lost 4, with 9 bases in between. Germline CDR1 WSHSY, CDR2 SAAADI. CDR3 length equals 12 residues.

The CDR3 DNA reads as TGTGCCAGCAGCTTAGGCCCAGGGACGAACACCGGGGAGCTGTTTTTT. This gives the protein CASSLGPGTNTGELFF. The V and J genes are TRBV11-1 and TRBJ2-2, with a tentative D call TRBD1 (5 bases). Germline lookup yields CDR1 SGHAT and CDR2 FQDESV (reference sequence). The CDR3 sequence is 16 residues long. Trimming took 1 base from V and 0 from J, leaving 9 bases between them.

This clone showed up just a few times. This rearrangement joins TRBV5-1 to TRBJ2-7, with 9 bases identical to TRBD1. Losses at the gene ends were 4 bases for V and 2 bases for J; bases not matched to a gene: 7. Germline CDR1 SGHRS, CDR2 YFSETQ. The CDR3 runs 15 residues. For the CDR3, the DNA is TGCGCCAGCAGCATGGGACAGGGCTTCACCTACGAGCAGTACTTC. This translates into CASSMGQGFTYEQYF.

This clone was counted at least ten times. The chain couples TRBV6-1 to TRBJ2-7; tentatively, D is TRBD1 (6 bases). Germline CDR1 and CDR2: MNHNS and SASEGT. This CDR3 has 15 amino acids. V shed 5 bases and J shed 2 bases, with 16 bases lying between them. This chain's CDR3 is CASSSEFRTAYEQYF. The CDR3 bases are TGTGCCAGCAGTTCCGAATTTAGGACAGCCTACGAGCAGTACTTC.